The 8 T cell receptor beta chains below come from one sample, sequenced in a study of T cells in women clearing cervical HPV infection. Sequencing used immunoSEQ multiplex PCR; TCRdb keeps in-frame clones, though not all of them. Its clone listing holds about 27,000 clones. The material sequenced was blood buffy coat. The source of these receptors is a woman between 18 and 70 years old with a cervical HPV16 infection that either progressed to CIN3+ or cleared (not recorded which).

Note on this clone: Read sequence stops 3 residues before the CDR3 end, and the germline J gene provides the missing end. The chain recombines TRBV30 with TRBJ2-2, with D tentatively TRBD1 (5 bases). This CDR3 region has 13 residues. Trimming pared 0 bases from V and 6 bases from J, leaving 8 bases between. Germline V gene sequence: CDR1 GTSNPN, CDR2 SVGIG (reference sequence). CDR3: CAWSVVGAGELFF. The CDR3 DNA, read in part, is TGTGCCTGGAGTGTGGTAGGGGCCGGGGAG.

The sequenced part of the CDR3 DNA is TGTGCCAGCAGCTTACGATCCCCAGGGGAGACC. Its protein product is CASSLRSPGET. The CDR3 in its entirety is CASSLRSPGETQYF. The rearrangement joins TRBV11-1 to TRBJ2-5; the D gene is possibly TRBD1 (5 bases). From the germline J gene comes the end of the CDR3, since the read stops 3 residues before it. Germline V lookup: CDR1 SGHAT, CDR2 FQDESV (reference sequence). The V and J ends lost 2 bases and 5 bases respectively, with 12 bases between them. This CDR3 spans 14 amino acids.

The CDR3 reads CASSIDPTSGRARDKDTQYF. The sequenced part of the CDR3 DNA is TGTGCCAGTAGTATAGATCCAACTAGCGGGAGGGCAAGAGACAAAGATACG. The chain combines TRBV19 with TRBJ2-3; 13 bases fit TRBD2. The sequenced fragment ends 3 residues before the CDR3 boundary, so the rest is inferred from the germline J gene. The V gene's germline CDR1 is LNHDA and CDR2 SQIVND (reference sequence). The CDR3 runs to 20 residues. The J segment lost 5 bases and the V segment lost 0 bases, leaving 14 bases of the junction unmatched.

In regard to this clone: From the germline J gene comes the end of the CDR3, since the read stops 3 residues before it. The V gene is TRBV5-6, the J gene TRBJ2-7, with TRBD1 identical over 7 bases. V dropped 0 bases and J dropped 2; count of bases not matched to a gene: 2. This CDR3 is built from 14 residues. Germline V lookup: CDR1 SGHDT, CDR2 YYEEEE. The CDR3 spells CASSLDQGAYEQYF. The CDR3 DNA, read in part, is TGTGCCAGCAGCTTGGACCAGGGGGCCTACGAG.

For this clone: The read finishes 3 residues shy of the CDR3 end, and the germline J gene is used to complete it. V and J are TRBV2 and TRBJ2-7; 12 nucleotides match TRBD2. Germline CDR1 SNHLY, CDR2 FYNNEI. CDR3 length: 15 residues. V was pared by 6 bases and J by 4 bases, with 7 bases of the junction left unmatched. The CDR3 bases that were read are TGTGCCAGCAGGATAAGACTAGCGGGAGATTACGAG. Encoded protein: CASRIRLAGDYE. The entire CDR3 is CASRIRLAGDYEQYF.

Notes on this clone: The CDR3 end lies 3 residues beyond the end of the read and is filled in from the germline J gene. The gene calls are TRBV16 and TRBJ2-1, with a tentative D call TRBD1 (5 bases). The CDR3 has 16 residues. The germline CDR1 and CDR2 sequences are KGHSY and FQNENV. Trimming removed 2 bases from V and 9 bases from J, with 20 bases in between. This CDR3 reads CASSQLSSSGAGEQFF. The covered CDR3 bases are TGTGCCAGCAGCCAACTTTCTTCCAGTGGGGCAGGTGAG.

In regard to this clone: The read ends 3 residues early relative to the CDR3; the germline J gene fills the gap. V usage is TRBV29-1 and J usage is TRBJ2-1, with TRBD2 matching over 8 bases. This CDR3 has 13 residues. Unmatched junction bases numbered 4, after V lost 4 bases and J lost 5 bases. Looked up from germline, CDR1 is SQVTM and CDR2 is ANQGSEA. The CDR3 DNA, read in part, is TGCAGCGTTGCACTAGCGGCCCACAATGAG. It is translated as CSVALAAHNE. Given in full, the CDR3 is CSVALAAHNEQFF.

On this clone: Read sequence stops 3 residues before the CDR3 end, and the germline J gene provides the missing end. This chain connects TRBV4-1 to TRBJ2-7, with a weak D call TRBD1 (5 bases). V dropped 2 bases and J dropped 2 bases, with 13 bases sitting between them. The CDR3 consists of 15 residues. CDR1 and CDR2 from the germline V gene are MGHRA and YSYEKL. The CDR3 DNA, read in part, is TGCGCCAGCAGCCAACCTAGGGGTCCTCCCTACGAG. Translated, it gives CASSQPRGPPYE. The whole CDR3 reads CASSQPRGPPYEQYF.